The entry that follows covers one T cell receptor beta chain sequence. Its antigen is not identified. This entry belongs to a study of OX40 agonist ivuxolimab in advanced cancers. Whole-study context: Recorded diagnoses for dose-escalation patients were hepatocellular carcinoma, melanoma, renal cell or head and neck cancer. Under the entry rules, prior anti-PD-1, anti-PD-L1 or anti-CTLA-4 therapy was allowed, and 35% to 40% had some.

Germline V gene lookup returns CDR1 SGHDT and CDR2 YYEEEE. The CDR3 extends over 15 amino acids. Trimming pared 3 bases from V and 4 bases from J, leaving 16 bases between. Study observations and caveats: At 0.1 to 3.0 mg/kg and by week 6, clonal expansion occurred in CD4+ and CD8+ blood T cells.

Sequencing was performed with immunoSEQ multiplex PCR; in TCRdb, only in-frame clones are kept and a portion is missing. The sample lists about 74,000 clones, 84% occurring once. The chain carries TRBV5-6 and TRBJ1-1; TRBD1 might be the D (5 bases). Sequencing used CD4+ or CD8+ T cells sorted from blood, obtained in a trial of the OX40 agonist ivuxolimab. The sequence was obtained from an adult with an advanced solid tumor such as melanoma, head and neck, liver or kidney cancer. The CDR3 coding sequence is TGTGCCAGCAGCTCTTGGGGCCAGGGCGGCACTGAAGCTTTCTTT. Its protein product is CASSSWGQGGTEAFF. The complete variable domain, with remaining parts taken from reference TRBV5-6 and TRBJ1-1, reads DAGVTQSPTHLIKTRGQQVTLRCSPKSGHDTVSWYQQALGQGPQFIFQYYEEEERQRGNFPDRFSGHQFPNYSSELNVNALLLGDSALYLCASSSWGQGGTEAFFGQGTRLTVV.